The rows below give T cell receptor beta chains drawn from one sample of a study of blood T cell repertoires in COVID-19. Only in-frame clones appear in the TCRdb table, and some are missing; sequencing was by immunoSEQ multiplex PCR. The data hold 350,000 to 450,000 clones, with roughly 90% observed a single time. Source material: PBMCs or T cells enriched from blood (not recorded which). These TCRs come from a woman aged 40 to 50 who had been exposed to COVID-19. The CDR3 runs from the conserved cysteine through the conserved F or W. D genes are given only for firm matches. Only some rows state a clone size, as once, few, many or a class for expanded clones.

>TRBD1|TRBJ1-5|TRBV5-8|NA
CASSFTGGYSNQPQHF
>TRBD1|TRBJ1-2|TRBV10-2|NA
CASSVEGAYGYTF
>TRBD2|TRBJ2-5|TRBV5-8|NA
CASSSGEAGDGLETQYF
>TRBD2|TRBJ2-5|TRBV29-1|NA
CSGTAGGETQYF
>NA|TRBJ2-7|TRBV6-5|NA
CASSYQGSRSYEQYF
>TRBD1|TRBJ2-7|TRBV5-4|NA
CASSRDREIPTREQYF
>NA|TRBJ1-2|TRBV19|NA
CASTTLFQSGYTF
>NA|TRBJ1-2|TRBV5-1|NA
CASSLARDYGYTF
>NA|TRBJ2-2|TRBV24-1|NA
CATSVQGTGELFF
>NA|TRBJ2-1|TRBV7-9|NA
CASSGTWSRWRDPYNEQFF
>NA|TRBJ1-5|TRBV27|NA
CASSFRGEPVNQPQHF
>TRBD1|TRBJ2-7|TRBV2|NA
CASSVGQGTEQYF
>NA|TRBJ1-1|TRBV3-1/TRBV3-2|NA
CASSQSAGVDAFF
>NA|TRBJ1-3|TRBV30|NA
CAWSVTGGTGNTIYF
>NA|TRBJ1-2|TRBV29-1|NA
CSVRRTGNYGYTF
>NA|TRBJ2-5|TRBV9|once
CASSSWGGETQYF
>TRBD2|TRBJ2-5|TRBV7-3|NA
CASSLGSGGSETQYF
>TRBD1|TRBJ1-3|TRBV5-4|NA
CASSLGRGYGNTIYF
>NA|TRBJ1-6|TRBV30|NA
CAWSVMQGTIFSPLHF
>NA|TRBJ1-4|TRBV14|NA
CASSQDRAKGEKLFF
>TRBD1|TRBJ1-1|TRBV12-3/TRBV12-4|NA
CASSLSRTGRAFF
>TRBD2|TRBJ2-1|TRBV27|NA
CASSSPPTRREGGNEQFF
>TRBD2|TRBJ2-7|TRBV19|NA
CATRRGDNEQYF
>NA|TRBJ1-4|TRBV25-1|NA
CASSEDGRGEKLFF
>NA|TRBJ2-1|TRBV7-2|NA
CASSLGGGRIRTRYNEQFF
>NA|TRBJ1-1|TRBV14|NA
CASSLKGRGTEAFF
>TRBD1|TRBJ2-7|TRBV6-5|NA
CASRQTGGQQYF
>NA|TRBJ2-4|TRBV5-6|NA
CASSLMGEAKNIQYF
>TRBD1|TRBJ2-7|TRBV6-5|NA
CASSYRGRQYEQYF
>TRBD2|TRBJ2-7|TRBV11-2|NA
CASSLAGGLYEQYF
>TRBD2|TRBJ2-3|TRBV10-3|NA
CAIRDMAVAGGPDTQYF
>NA|TRBJ1-2|TRBV5-1|NA
CASSSHWGGSYTF
>TRBD1|TRBJ1-4|TRBV5-1|NA
CASSGRGQANEKLFF
>NA|TRBJ1-1|TRBV3-1/TRBV3-2|NA
CASSQGAGLKAFF
>NA|TRBJ2-2|TRBV9|NA
CASSVYRDTNTGELFF
>TRBD1|TRBJ1-1|TRBV27|NA
CASRLGQAGSEAFF
>TRBD2|TRBJ2-7|TRBV24-1|NA
CATSDGGTYEQYF
>TRBD1|TRBJ2-2|TRBV4-1|NA
CASRPGQGSGELFF
>NA|TRBJ1-6|TRBV3-1/TRBV3-2|NA
CASSLRGGNSPLHF
>TRBD1|TRBJ1-4|TRBV5-4|NA
CASGRTGTNEKLFF
>NA|TRBJ1-1|TRBV2|NA
CASSGGVRAFF
>TRBD1|TRBJ2-1|TRBV19|NA
CASSTSPRGPYNEQFF
>TRBD2|TRBJ2-1|TRBV10-2|many
CASSVGGRIYNEQFF
>NA|TRBJ2-2|TRBV15|NA
CATNIGDGTGELFF